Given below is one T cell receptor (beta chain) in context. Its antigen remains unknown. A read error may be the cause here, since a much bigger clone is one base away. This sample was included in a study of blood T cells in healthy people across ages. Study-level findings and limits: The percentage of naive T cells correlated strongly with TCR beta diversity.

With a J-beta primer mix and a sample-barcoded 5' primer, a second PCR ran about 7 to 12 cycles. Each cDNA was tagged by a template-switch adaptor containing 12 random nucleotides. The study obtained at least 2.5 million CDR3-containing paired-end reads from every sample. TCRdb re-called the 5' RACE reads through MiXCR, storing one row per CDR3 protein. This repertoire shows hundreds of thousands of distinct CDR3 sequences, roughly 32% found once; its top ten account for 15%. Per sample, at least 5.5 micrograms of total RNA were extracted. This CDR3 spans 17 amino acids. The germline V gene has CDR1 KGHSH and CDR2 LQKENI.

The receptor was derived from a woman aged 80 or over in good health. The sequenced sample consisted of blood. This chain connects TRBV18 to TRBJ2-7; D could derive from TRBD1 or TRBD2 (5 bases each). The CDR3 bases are TGTGCCAGCTCCCTGAAGGCACTTTCTGGGGGTTCCTACGAGCGGTACTTC. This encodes CASSLKALSGGSYERYF.